This TCR beta chain was captured by sequencing in a study of cytomegalovirus exposure and HLA in healthy donors. Study-wide context: Genotyping showed 75% to 90% of 398 donors falling in the Caucasian-associated ancestry cluster.

Primers for the PCR totalled 60 Vbeta and 13 Jbeta. Sequencing used immunoSEQ multiplex PCR; TCRdb keeps in-frame clones, though not all of them. This sample carries approximately 110,000 clones, under 70% of them seen once, and the ten largest clones take about 8.6%. Comments on this clone: What it recognizes is unknown. The sample contains more than one DNA sequence encoding this CDR3.

Germline V gene data show CDR1 as SGHTA and CDR2 as FQGNSA. The CDR3 totals 12 residues. Trimming cost V 5 bases and J 2 bases, with 5 bases left between them. Notes on the study in general: According to a later analysis, donors in an Asian-associated ancestry cluster reportedly had fewer N-insertions than the roughly 630-donor mean. The study put under 200 TCR beta chains on its list as cytomegalovirus-associated.

This receptor was identified in a young man in good health and CMV-seropositive. Input material: PBMCs. The genes are TRBV7-2 and TRBJ2-3; D uncertain. The CDR3 sequence is CASSPYTDTQYF. CDR3 nucleotide sequence: TGTGCCAGCAGCCCCTACACAGATACGCAGTATTTT. Variable domain in full (rest from reference TRBV7-2 and TRBJ2-3): GAGVSQSPSNKVTEKGKDVELRCDPISGHTALYWYRQSLGQGLEFLIYFQGNSAPDKSGLPSDRFSAERTGGSVSTLTIQRTQQEDSAVYLCASSPYTDTQYFGPGTRLTVL.